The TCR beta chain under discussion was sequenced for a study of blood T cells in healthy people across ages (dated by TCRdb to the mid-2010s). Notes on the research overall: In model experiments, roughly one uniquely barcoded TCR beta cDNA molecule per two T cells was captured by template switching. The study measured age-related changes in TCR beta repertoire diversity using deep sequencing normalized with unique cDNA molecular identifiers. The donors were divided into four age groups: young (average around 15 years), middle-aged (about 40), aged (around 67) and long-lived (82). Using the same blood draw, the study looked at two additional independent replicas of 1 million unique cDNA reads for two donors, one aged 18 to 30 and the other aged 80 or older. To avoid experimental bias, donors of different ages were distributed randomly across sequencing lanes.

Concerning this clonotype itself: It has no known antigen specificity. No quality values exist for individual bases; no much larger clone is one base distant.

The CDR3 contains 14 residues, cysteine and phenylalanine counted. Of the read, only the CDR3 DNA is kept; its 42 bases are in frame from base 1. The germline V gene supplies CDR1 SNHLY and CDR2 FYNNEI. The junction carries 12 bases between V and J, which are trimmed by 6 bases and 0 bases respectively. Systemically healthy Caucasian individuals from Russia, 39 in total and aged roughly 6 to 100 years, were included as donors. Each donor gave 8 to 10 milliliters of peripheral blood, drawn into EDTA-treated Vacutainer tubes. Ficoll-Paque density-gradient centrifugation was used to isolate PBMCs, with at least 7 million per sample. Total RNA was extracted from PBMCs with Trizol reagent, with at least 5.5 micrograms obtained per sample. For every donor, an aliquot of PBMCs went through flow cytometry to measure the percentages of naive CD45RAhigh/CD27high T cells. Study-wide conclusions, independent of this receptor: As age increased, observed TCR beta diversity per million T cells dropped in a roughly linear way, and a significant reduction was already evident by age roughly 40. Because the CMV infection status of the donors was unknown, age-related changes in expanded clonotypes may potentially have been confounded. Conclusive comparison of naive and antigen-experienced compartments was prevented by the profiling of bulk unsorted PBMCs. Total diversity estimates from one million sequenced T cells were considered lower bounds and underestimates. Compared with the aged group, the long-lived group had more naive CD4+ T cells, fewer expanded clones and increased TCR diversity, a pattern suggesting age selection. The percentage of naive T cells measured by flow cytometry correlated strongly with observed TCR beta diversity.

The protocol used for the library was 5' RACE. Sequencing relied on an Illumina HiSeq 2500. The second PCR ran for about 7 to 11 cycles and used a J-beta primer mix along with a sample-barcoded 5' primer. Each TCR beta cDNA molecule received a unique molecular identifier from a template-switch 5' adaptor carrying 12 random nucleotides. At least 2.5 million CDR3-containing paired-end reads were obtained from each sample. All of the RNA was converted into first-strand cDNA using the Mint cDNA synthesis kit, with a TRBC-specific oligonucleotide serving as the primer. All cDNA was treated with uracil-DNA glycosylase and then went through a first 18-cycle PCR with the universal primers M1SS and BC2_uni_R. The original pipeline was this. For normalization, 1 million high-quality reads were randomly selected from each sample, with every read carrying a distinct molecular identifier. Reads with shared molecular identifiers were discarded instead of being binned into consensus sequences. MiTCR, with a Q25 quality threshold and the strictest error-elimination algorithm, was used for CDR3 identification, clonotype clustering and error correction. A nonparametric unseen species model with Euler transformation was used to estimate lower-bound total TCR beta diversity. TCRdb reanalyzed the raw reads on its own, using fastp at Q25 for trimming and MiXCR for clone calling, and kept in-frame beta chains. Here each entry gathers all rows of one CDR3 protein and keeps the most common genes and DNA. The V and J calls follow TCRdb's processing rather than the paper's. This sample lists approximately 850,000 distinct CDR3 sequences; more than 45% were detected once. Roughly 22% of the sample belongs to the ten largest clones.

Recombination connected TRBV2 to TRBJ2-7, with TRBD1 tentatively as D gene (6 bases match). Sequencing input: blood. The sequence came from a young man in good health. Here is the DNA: TGTGCCAGCAGAGATCAGGGGAGCTCCTACGAGCAGTACTTC. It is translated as CASRDQGSSYEQYF.